This is a list of T cell receptor beta chains from one sample in a study of vaccination and CD4 T cells after COVID-19. The antigens for these receptors are not known. TCRdb reprocessed the PCR reads via MiXCR and lists one record per CDR3 protein. Among 13,000 or so distinct CDR3 sequences, about 45% were seen once, and the ten largest hold less than 15%. The specimen sequenced was CD4+ T cells from blood, cultured in vitro. These receptors were obtained from a human donor who had recovered from COVID-19. The CDR3 runs from the conserved cysteine through the conserved F or W. D genes are given only for firm matches. Only part of the rows carry a size: once, few, many, or a class if the clone is expanded.

V gene: TRBV6-1; J gene: TRBJ1-6; D gene: TRBD1; clone size: few; CDR3 protein: CASTSGTGLLGSPLHF; CDR3 DNA: TGTGCCAGCACATCCGGGACAGGGCTCTTAGGTTCACCCCTCCACTTT
V gene: TRBV7-7; J gene: TRBJ1-5; D gene: -; clone size: -; CDR3 protein: CASSLAQNQPQHF; CDR3 DNA: TGTGCCAGCAGCTTAGCCCAAAATCAGCCCCAGCATTTT
V gene: TRBV7-3; J gene: TRBJ2-7; D gene: TRBD2; clone size: -; CDR3 protein: CASSLGGSAREQYF; CDR3 DNA: TGTGCCAGCAGCTTAGGCGGGAGTGCGCGGGAGCAGTACTTC
V gene: TRBV21-1; J gene: TRBJ1-2; D gene: -; clone size: -; CDR3 protein: CASSIPAGPGGYTF; CDR3 DNA: TGTGCCAGCAGCATACCCGCGGGACCGGGGGGCTACACCTTC
V gene: TRBV7-3; J gene: TRBJ2-1; D gene: TRBD2; clone size: -; CDR3 protein: CASSLDPLAGVYNEQFF; CDR3 DNA: TGTGCCAGCAGCTTAGATCCCCTAGCGGGCGTCTACAATGAGCAGTTCTTC
V gene: TRBV12-3/TRBV12-4; J gene: TRBJ1-4; D gene: -; clone size: -; CDR3 protein: CASRAVRDEKLFF; CDR3 DNA: TGTGCCAGCAGGGCTGTAAGGGATGAAAAACTGTTTTTT
V gene: TRBV7-9; J gene: TRBJ1-2; D gene: -; clone size: few; CDR3 protein: CASSLDGALRGYTF; CDR3 DNA: TGTGCCAGCAGCTTAGATGGGGCACTCCGGGGCTACACCTTC
V gene: TRBV15; J gene: TRBJ1-2; D gene: TRBD1; clone size: few; CDR3 protein: CATSRDFPDRGAYGYTF; CDR3 DNA: TGTGCCACCAGCAGAGATTTCCCCGACAGGGGAGCCTATGGCTACACCTTC
V gene: TRBV3-1; J gene: TRBJ2-7; D gene: TRBD2; clone size: -; CDR3 protein: CASSFGTSGVAYEQYF; CDR3 DNA: TGTGCCAGCAGCTTCGGGACTAGCGGGGTCGCCTACGAGCAGTACTTC
V gene: TRBV2; J gene: TRBJ1-1; D gene: -; clone size: -; CDR3 protein: CASSDRWGMNTEAFF; CDR3 DNA: TGTGCCAGCAGTGACCGGTGGGGAATGAACACTGAAGCTTTCTTT
V gene: TRBV20-1; J gene: TRBJ2-7; D gene: -; clone size: -; CDR3 protein: CSAPRSGPSSYEQYF; CDR3 DNA: TGCAGTGCCCCCCGGAGCGGGCCCAGCTCCTACGAGCAGTACTTC
V gene: TRBV11-3; J gene: TRBJ1-1; D gene: -; clone size: few; CDR3 protein: CASSSAGTRGAEAFF; CDR3 DNA: TGTGCCAGCAGCTCAGCTGGGACCCGTGGCGCTGAAGCTTTCTTT
V gene: TRBV11-1; J gene: TRBJ1-5; D gene: -; clone size: -; CDR3 protein: CARSSLTPSNQPQHF; CDR3 DNA: TGTGCCAGAAGCTCTCTGACACCTAGCAATCAGCCCCAGCATTTT
V gene: TRBV28; J gene: TRBJ1-2; D gene: -; clone size: -; CDR3 protein: CASRVTDYYGYTF; CDR3 DNA: TGTGCCAGCAGGGTGACAGACTATTATGGCTACACCTTC
V gene: TRBV20-1; J gene: TRBJ2-1; D gene: TRBD2; clone size: few; CDR3 protein: CSASGGPNEQFF; CDR3 DNA: TGCAGTGCGTCGGGAGGGCCAAATGAGCAGTTCTTC
V gene: TRBV20-1; J gene: TRBJ1-2; D gene: -; clone size: -; CDR3 protein: CSARDGVF; CDR3 DNA: TGCAGTGCTAGAGACGGGGTATTC
V gene: TRBV12-3/TRBV12-4; J gene: TRBJ2-3; D gene: TRBD1; clone size: -; CDR3 protein: CASSAGTGGLTEDF; CDR3 DNA: TGTGCCAGCAGTGCCGGGACAGGGGGCTTGACCGAGGATTTT
V gene: TRBV6-2/TRBV6-3; J gene: TRBJ1-5; D gene: TRBD1; clone size: -; CDR3 protein: CASSTRQGARQPQHF; CDR3 DNA: TGTGCCAGCAGTACGAGACAGGGGGCGAGGCAGCCCCAGCATTTT
V gene: TRBV27; J gene: TRBJ1-6; D gene: TRBD1; clone size: few; CDR3 protein: CASSISGTGGYSPLHF; CDR3 DNA: TGTGCCAGCAGCATATCCGGGACAGGGGGATATTCACCCCTCCACTTT
V gene: TRBV5-6; J gene: TRBJ1-2; D gene: -; clone size: -; CDR3 protein: CASSLSRDYGYTF; CDR3 DNA: TGTGCCAGCAGCTTGTCCCGTGACTATGGCTACACCTTC
V gene: TRBV28; J gene: TRBJ1-3; D gene: -; clone size: -; CDR3 protein: CASSSPGGRSGNTIYF; CDR3 DNA: TGTGCCAGCAGCTCACCGGGGGGCAGGTCTGGAAACACCATATATTTT
V gene: TRBV7-9; J gene: TRBJ1-1; D gene: TRBD1; clone size: -; CDR3 protein: CASSSPDRGKGVNTEAFF; CDR3 DNA: TGTGCCAGCAGCTCCCCGGACAGGGGGAAGGGAGTGAACACTGAAGCTTTCTTT
V gene: TRBV19; J gene: TRBJ1-5; D gene: TRBD1; clone size: few; CDR3 protein: CATSRGSVQPQHF; CDR3 DNA: TGTGCCACTTCCAGGGGGTCTGTTCAGCCCCAGCATTTT
V gene: TRBV3-1; J gene: TRBJ2-5; D gene: -; clone size: -; CDR3 protein: CASSPNLVETQYF; CDR3 DNA: TGTGCCAGCAGCCCAAATCTGGTAGAGACCCAGTACTTC
V gene: TRBV6-1; J gene: TRBJ2-1; D gene: -; clone size: few; CDR3 protein: CASLARGNEQFF; CDR3 DNA: TGTGCCAGCTTGGCGCGGGGCAATGAGCAGTTCTTC
V gene: TRBV18; J gene: TRBJ1-1; D gene: -; clone size: -; CDR3 protein: CASSLLQGSTEAFF; CDR3 DNA: TGTGCCAGCTCACTTCTACAGGGTTCCACTGAAGCTTTCTTT
V gene: TRBV20-1; J gene: TRBJ2-7; D gene: -; clone size: -; CDR3 protein: CSTPGDLGEQYF; CDR3 DNA: TGCAGTACCCCCGGGGACCTGGGCGAGCAGTACTTC
V gene: TRBV19; J gene: TRBJ2-1; D gene: TRBD1; clone size: -; CDR3 protein: CASSMWGTGGMNEQFF; CDR3 DNA: TGTGCCAGTAGTATGTGGGGGACAGGGGGCATGAATGAGCAGTTCTTC
V gene: TRBV10-3; J gene: TRBJ1-2; D gene: -; clone size: few; CDR3 protein: CAISEFLGPLYGYTF; CDR3 DNA: TGTGCCATCAGTGAGTTTCTAGGGCCTCTCTATGGCTACACCTTC
V gene: TRBV19; J gene: TRBJ1-4; D gene: -; clone size: once; CDR3 protein: CASKVQSATNEKLFF; CDR3 DNA: TGTGCCAGTAAGGTCCAGAGTGCAACTAATGAAAAACTGTTTTTT
V gene: TRBV7-9; J gene: TRBJ1-6; D gene: -; clone size: -; CDR3 protein: CASSLSGGSAISPLHF; CDR3 DNA: TGTGCCAGCAGCTTATCGGGGGGCAGTGCGATTTCACCCCTCCACTTT